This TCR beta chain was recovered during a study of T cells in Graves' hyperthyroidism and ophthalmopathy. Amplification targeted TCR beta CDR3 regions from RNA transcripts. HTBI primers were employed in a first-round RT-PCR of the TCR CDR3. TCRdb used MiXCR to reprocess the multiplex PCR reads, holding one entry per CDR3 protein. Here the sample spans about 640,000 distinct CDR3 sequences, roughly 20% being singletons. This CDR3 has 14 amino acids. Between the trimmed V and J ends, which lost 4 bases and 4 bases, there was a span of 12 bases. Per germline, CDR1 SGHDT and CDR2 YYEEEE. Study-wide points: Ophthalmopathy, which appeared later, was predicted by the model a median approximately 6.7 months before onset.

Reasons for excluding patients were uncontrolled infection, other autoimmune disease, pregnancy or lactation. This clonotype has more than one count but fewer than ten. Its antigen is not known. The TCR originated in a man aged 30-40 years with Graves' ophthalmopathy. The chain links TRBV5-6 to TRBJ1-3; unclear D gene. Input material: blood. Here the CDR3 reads CASSKRHGGNTIYF. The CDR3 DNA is TGTGCCAGCAGCAAGCGACACGGCGGAAACACCATATATTTT.